This T cell receptor (beta chain) emerged from a study of blood T cell repertoires in COVID-19. Across the whole study: Both acute and convalescent COVID-19 samples were obtained from the United States, Italy and Spain.

Each participant's cohort was designated according to participant-reported clinical history. This table comes from immunoSEQ multiplex PCR, and its TCRdb copy is limited to in-frame clones, with some not included. The table has over 150,000 clones, approximately 83% seen once. CDR3 length: 17 residues. CDR1 and CDR2 from the germline V gene are SGHAT and FQNNGV. V shed 5 bases and J shed 2 bases, with 20 bases lying between them. This chain joins TRBV11-2 and TRBJ2-3; maybe TRBD2 (5 bases). The sequence derives from a man aged 40-50 years who had recovered from COVID-19. Sequenced: PBMCs or T cells enriched from blood (not recorded which). In DNA, the CDR3 is TGTGCCAGCAGCCCCATCTCGAACACTAGGATCACAGATACGCAGTATTTT. Protein product: CASSPISNTRITDTQYF.